This T cell receptor (beta chain) was found in a study of blood T cell repertoires in COVID-19 (TCRdb year 2020). Background on the whole study: Collaborator samples came from the United States, Italy and Spain and covered acute and convalescent phases of COVID-19. The prospective study material was composed of cDNA or gDNA derived from T cells, B-cell-depleted T cells, or PBMCs. Subjects who had been exposed to COVID-19, were actively infected with it, or had recovered from it provided the deeply sampled blood TCRbeta repertoires that made up the dataset. A freely available public database, intended as a resource for researchers studying the immune response to SARS-CoV-2, is where the repertoires were released. The samples were drawn from the first 160 participants of the ongoing ImmuneRACE study and from over 950 subjects provided by 6 global collaborators. Nearly every sample came with metadata listing a de-identified subject ID, COVID-19 status, age in years and sex. Where available, HLA class I and class II types were taken from metadata supplied by the sample provider and were not determined by assay-based typing.

In the prospective study, participants were 18 to 89 years old, resided in about two dozen geographic areas of the United States, and were enrolled through a virtual design. Cohort assignment in the prospective study relied on participant-reported clinical history from a screening survey and a study questionnaire. For ImmuneRACE Cohort 3, a participant was defined as recovered based on two consecutive negative NP/OP PCR tests, clearance by a healthcare professional, or resolution of symptoms. Each participant in the prospective study had whole blood, serum and a nasopharyngeal or oropharyngeal swab collected by mobile phlebotomists. Additional blood draws and questionnaires over a 2-month period could optionally be provided by prospective study participants. Prospective study blood samples were shipped either frozen or at room temperature before DNA extraction. The research as a whole found: The quantity of clinical and demographic metadata differed by source and by participant and was supplied without curation.

TCRbeta CDR3 regions were amplified from genomic DNA using the immunoSEQ Assay, a bias-controlled multiplex PCR. The authors processed their data as follows. The number of nucleated cells in each sample was estimated by amplification of reference gene primers within the assay. Sequence reads were collapsed and filtered to measure the absolute abundance of every unique TCRbeta CDR3 rearrangement. For each sample, productive Simpson clonality was calculated as the square root of Simpson's diversity index over productive rearrangements. TCRdb stores this immuneACCESS table with in-frame sequences only. Part of the clones is absent; in the studies checked, under half of the shortfall reflects unresolved V genes, and no reason is known for the rest. V and J calls plus clone size are reproduced from that table; the DNA served to infer D and trimming. The sample contains about 200,000 clones, 85% of them found a single time. The ten most abundant clones make up approximately 18% of the sample.

In regard to this clone: Its antigen is not yet known. Compared with germline, one end of the junction differs, possibly owing to a read error.

The receptor was derived from a man aged 35 to 55 who had recovered from COVID-19. The material sequenced was PBMCs or T cells enriched from blood (not recorded which).

The CDR3 sequence is CASSSMGQGGTDTQYF. The bases read TGTGCTAGCAGCTCAATGGGACAGGGAGGCACAGATACGCAGTATTTT. This sequence uses TRBV7-7 and TRBJ2-3; 9 junctional bases match TRBD1. Counted from cysteine to phenylalanine, this CDR3 has 16 amino acids. CDR3 DNA is the only sequence kept; it has 48 bases, read in frame from the first base. Reading the germline V gene (reference sequence) gives CDR1 SSHAT and CDR2 FNYEAQ. Reference TRBV7-7 and TRBJ2-3 genes cover what lies past the CDR3, so the full variable domain is GAGVSQSPRYKVTKRGQDVTLRCDPISSHATLYWYQQALGQGPEFLTYFNYEAQPDKSGLPSDRFSAERPEGSISTLTIQRTEQRDSAMYRCASSSMGQGGTDTQYFGPGTRLTVL.